Below, 5 T cell receptor beta chains from the same sample are listed, as sequenced in a study of regulatory T cells in long-lasting Graves disease. Time point here: newly diagnosed GD, antithyroid drugs for less than 3 months. Extracted PBMC RNA gave rise to the TCR library. The TCR beta library used iRepertoire HTBI primers with Arm-PCR amplification of CDR3. TCRdb reprocessed the multiplex PCR reads via MiXCR and lists one record per CDR3 protein. The data hold about 440,000 distinct CDR3 sequences, with 15% observed a single time. This same sample was also taken into another study, of T cells in Graves' hyperthyroidism and ophthalmopathy.

This material consisted of peripheral blood mononuclear cells (PBMCs), taken at new diagnosis, from a patient treated with antithyroid drugs. Receptors were obtained from a woman aged 25 to 45 with Graves disease.

This clonotype was detected many times. This sequence joins TRBV6-2 or TRBV6-3 and TRBJ1-2, with D unresolved. Germline assignment: CDR1 MNHEY and CDR2 SVGEGT. V lost 0 bases and J 13 bases, leaving 12 bases between the germline ends. The CDR3 totals 12 residues. The CDR3 sequence is CASSYSFQEFTF. The CDR3 nucleotides are TGTGCCAGCAGTTACTCTTTCCAGGAATTCACCTTC.

This clonotype was counted only a few times. This chain links TRBV5-1 with TRBJ2-2, with D possibly being TRBD1 (6 bases). CDR3 size: 14 residues. The V end was cut by 0 bases, the J end by 6 bases, with 9 bases between. Germline CDR1 reads SGHRS; CDR2 reads YFSETQ. The CDR3 is CASSLATGPGELFF. CDR3 bases: TGCGCCAGCAGCTTGGCAACAGGGCCCGGGGAGCTGTTTTTT.

This clonotype was counted only a few times. The chain joins TRBV3-1 to TRBJ1-2; D not resolved. The CDR3 contains 15 residues. Germline V gene sequence: CDR1 LGHDT, CDR2 YNNKEL (reference sequence). V was cut by 2 bases and J by 3 bases, with 13 bases left in between. The CDR3 DNA follows: TGTGCCAGCAGCCAACCAAAGGTTTTTGACTATGGCTACACCTTC. It is translated as CASSQPKVFDYGYTF.

In DNA form, the CDR3 reads TGTGCCAGCAGCTTGGGGCTAGGACAGGGCGCTTCTAACATTCAGTACTTC. This gives the protein CASSLGLGQGASNIQYF. The chain carries TRBV5-4 and TRBJ2-4; 8 nucleotides match TRBD1. CDR3 size: 17 residues. CDR1 and CDR2 from the germline V gene are SGHNT and YYREEE (reference sequence). V gave up 0 bases and J gave up 7 bases; unmatched junction bases: 12.

The rearrangement joins TRBV19 to TRBJ2-5; 13 nucleotides match TRBD2. The CDR3 is 17 amino acids. V lost 6 bases, J lost 5 bases, and 12 bases stayed unmatched. Germline V lookup: CDR1 LNHDA, CDR2 SQIVND (reference sequence). The CDR3 bases are TGTGCCAGTAGGGGGGTTCTGACTAGCGGGAGGAAGGAGACCCAGTACTTC. Translating it yields CASRGVLTSGRKETQYF.